This note documents a single T cell receptor (beta chain) sequence. The sequence runs out 3 residues before the end of the CDR3; the remainder is reconstructed from the germline J gene. V shed 1 base, J shed 5 bases, and the junction held 6 bases outside the gene matches. CDR3 length: 15 amino acids. Germline V CDR1 and CDR2: LNHDA, SQIVND (reference sequence). The source of the sample is a study of Tregs in tolerant kidney transplant recipients. Method: immunoSEQ multiplex PCR; TCRdb's copy keeps in-frame clones and lacks some. The sample holds about 31,000 clones. Related graft donors supplied nonmyeloablative bone marrow transplants, and mixed chimerism was transient.

This sequence originates from a human patient who received a combined kidney and bone marrow transplant. Some T cells may originate from the graft donor. The specimen was CD4+ T cells from blood (PBMCs), collected 24 months after the transplant. The chain has TRBV19 and TRBJ2-3, with 7 bases matching TRBD1. The CDR3 here is CASSIGEGAQDTQYF. The DNA read from the CDR3 is TGTGCCAGTAGTATAGGTGAGGGGGCGCAAGATACG.